The 9 T cell receptor beta chains below were found in one sample sequenced in a study of T cell repertoires and HLA-DP antigens. The method was immunoSEQ multiplex PCR; TCRdb's version includes in-frame clones alone and lacks a portion of them. The table has almost 90,000 clones, around nine tenths seen once. These receptors have no known antigen. Sequencing was carried out using CD4+ T cells from PBMCs. The receptors shown here come from a man in his fifties in good health and CMV-seronegative.

V and J are TRBV28 and TRBJ2-7, with a weak D call TRBD1 (5 bases). The CDR3 extends over 17 amino acids. The germline gives CDR1 MDHEN, CDR2 SYDVKM. The V gene lost 6 bases and the J gene lost 4 bases, with 25 bases spanning the gap. CDR3 sequence: CASSDSPRQSTAYEQYF. The CDR3 nucleotides read TGTGCCAGCAGCGACTCTCCCAGACAGAGTACAGCGTACGAGCAGTACTTC.

In its sample, this clone was seen once. This rearrangement joins TRBV6-5 to TRBJ2-1; 7 bases map to TRBD2. The CDR3 is 14 amino acids. Looked up from germline, CDR1 is MNHEY and CDR2 is SVGAGI. V was clipped by 5 bases and J by 5 bases; unmatched bases: 6. CDR3 DNA: TGTGCCAGCAGTCTCGCCGGGAGGCACAATGAGCAGTTCTTC. As protein: CASSLAGRHNEQFF.

The chain has TRBV5-1 and TRBJ1-1; D remains unclear. From germline, CDR1 is SGHRS and CDR2 YFSETQ. Trimming pared 0 bases from V and 7 bases from J, leaving 13 bases between. The CDR3 extends over 14 amino acids. Here the CDR3 reads CASSLVAGSIEAFF. The CDR3 DNA reads TGCGCCAGCAGCTTGGTGGCAGGTTCTATTGAAGCTTTCTTT.

V is TRBV7-2 and J is TRBJ2-7; 8 nucleotides line up with TRBD2. CDR3 length equals 16 residues. Germline lookup yields CDR1 SGHTA and CDR2 FQGNSA. The ends lost 4 bases at V and 3 bases at J; junction bases unmatched: 11. CDR3 region: CASSSGATSASYEQYF. In DNA form, the CDR3 reads TGTGCCAGCAGCTCGGGGGCGACTAGCGCAAGCTACGAGCAGTACTTC.

The genes are TRBV28 and TRBJ2-6; D remains unclear. Germline V gene lookup returns CDR1 MDHEN and CDR2 SYDVKM. The CDR3 is 14 amino acids. The germline V and J ends were trimmed by 9 bases and 2 bases, with 11 bases remaining between them. CDR3 DNA: TGTGCCAGTACCCCCTCCACTGGGGCCAACGTCCTGACTTTC. This gives the protein CASTPSTGANVLTF.

This chain connects TRBV7-9 to TRBJ2-3; TRBD2 agrees at 7 bases. Germline lookup yields CDR1 SEHNR and CDR2 FQNEAQ (reference sequence). This CDR3 is built from 14 residues. V was clipped by 2 bases and J by 1 base; unmatched bases: 0. The CDR3 bases are TGTGCCAGCAGCTTAAGCGGGGGCACAGATACGCAGTATTTT. Its protein is CASSLSGGTDTQYF.

The chain recombines TRBV6-6 with TRBJ2-6; D unresolved. CDR1 and CDR2 from the germline V gene are MNHNY and SVGAGI (reference sequence). Trimming took off 2 bases at V and 2 bases at J, with 7 bases between the two ends. This CDR3 has 15 amino acids. The CDR3 loop is CASSYLSAGANVLTF. In DNA, the CDR3 is TGTGCCAGCAGTTACCTTTCCGCTGGGGCCAACGTCCTGACTTTC.

This sequence joins TRBV7-2 and TRBJ1-6; 7 bases are shared with TRBD1. The length of the CDR3 is 19 residues. Per the germline V gene, CDR1 is SGHTA and CDR2 is FQGNSA. Unmatched junction bases numbered 12, after V lost 4 bases and J lost 0 bases. CDR3 region: CASSWGGQSFSSYNSPLHF. CDR3 sequence (DNA): TGTGCCAGCAGCTGGGGGGGACAGTCGTTCAGCTCCTATAATTCACCCCTCCACTTT.

This chain joins TRBV28 and TRBJ2-7; perhaps TRBD2 as D (5 bases). Trimming pared 5 bases from V and 8 bases from J, leaving 13 bases between. This CDR3 has 12 residues. Per germline, CDR1 MDHEN and CDR2 SYDVKM. The CDR3 sequence is CASSRDDYKQYF. The DNA of the CDR3 is TGTGCCAGCAGTCGGGATGACTATAAGCAGTACTTC.